These 24 T cell receptor beta chains were all obtained from the same sample, sequenced in a study of cytomegalovirus exposure and HLA in healthy donors. Vbeta (60) and Jbeta (13) primers were used in the PCR. The table came from immunoSEQ multiplex PCR; TCRdb's copy has only in-frame clones and leaves some out. The top ten hold roughly 2% of the sample, which has 160,000 or so clones, 65% to 80% seen once. The sample taken for sequencing was PBMCs. The receptors were gathered from a man aged 40-49 years in good health and CMV-seronegative.

V is TRBV28 and J is TRBJ2-1; D gene uncertain. The CDR3 is made up of 16 amino acids. Germline V gene sequence: CDR1 MDHEN, CDR2 SYDVKM. Deletions cut 5 bases from V and 0 bases from J, with 14 bases between. This chain's CDR3 is CASSARARSSYNEQFF. The CDR3 bases are TGTGCCAGCAGTGCAAGAGCGAGGAGCTCCTACAATGAGCAGTTCTTC. Full variable domain (outside the CDR3, taken from reference TRBV28 and TRBJ2-1): DVKVTQSSRYLVKRTGEKVFLECVQDMDHENMFWYRQDPGLGLRLIYFSYDVKMKEKGDIPEGYSVSREKKERFSLILESASTNQTSMYLCASSARARSSYNEQFFGPGTRLTVL.

The J gene is TRBJ2-7, the V gene TRBV5-1; D is perhaps TRBD1 (6 bases). Trimming took off 0 bases at V and 3 bases at J, with 13 bases between the two ends. This CDR3 comprises 15 residues. Germline assignment: CDR1 SGHRS and CDR2 YFSETQ. Written as DNA, the CDR3 is TGCGCCAGCAGCTTGGGGGTGCAGGGGAACTACGAGCAGTACTTC. Protein: CASSLGVQGNYEQYF.

The V call is TRBV5-4, the J call TRBJ2-3; unclear D gene. CDR3 length equals 13 residues. Trimming removed 3 bases at V and 7 bases at J, with 12 bases between. Germline V lookup: CDR1 SGHNT, CDR2 YYREEE (reference sequence). CDR3 region: CASSSPEDYTQYF. The CDR3 DNA reads TGTGCCAGCAGCTCCCCCGAAGACTATACGCAGTATTTT.

The rearrangement joins TRBV5-1 to TRBJ1-1, with D perhaps TRBD1 (6 bases). With 0 bases removed from V and 4 bases from J, the gap between germline ends came to 28 bases. CDR3 length: 20 amino acids. CDR1 is SGHRS and CDR2 is YFSETQ in the germline V gene. The chain's CDR3 is CASSLARRALGGALGTEAFF. The DNA of the CDR3 is TGCGCCAGCAGCTTGGCGCGTAGAGCGTTAGGGGGGGCCTTGGGCACTGAAGCTTTCTTT. Filled out from reference TRBV5-1 and TRBJ1-1, the complete variable domain reads KAGVTQTPRYLIKTRGQQVTLSCSPISGHRSVSWYQQTPGQGLQFLFEYFSETQRNKGNFPGRFSGRQFSNSRSEMNVSTLELGDSALYLCASSLARRALGGALGTEAFFGQGTRLTVV.

This chain joins TRBV4-2 and TRBJ2-3; 10 bases are a match to TRBD2. The V gene end was trimmed by 3 bases and the J gene end by 1 base; junction bases not matched to a gene: 4. Germline values: CDR1 LGHNA, CDR2 YNFKEQ. The CDR3 spans 16 residues. CDR3 sequence reads: CASSQIGLAGTDTQYF. The CDR3 nucleotides read TGTGCCAGCAGCCAGATAGGACTAGCGGGCACAGATACGCAGTATTTT.

V usage is TRBV25-1 and J usage is TRBJ2-5, with TRBD1 as a possible D gene (5 bases). This CDR3 is 12 amino acids long. The ends were cut back, 10 bases at V and 3 bases at J, with 12 bases in the middle. The germline V gene has CDR1 MGHDK and CDR2 SYGVNS. The CDR3 spells CATSTEKETQYF. The CDR3 DNA reads as TGTGCCACTTCGACAGAGAAAGAGACCCAGTACTTC.

This rearrangement joins TRBV18 to TRBJ1-1; D is ambiguous. Germline CDR1 and CDR2: KGHSH and LQKENI. The V end was cut by 3 bases, the J end by 4 bases, with 12 bases between. CDR3 size: 14 residues. The CDR3, as DNA: TGTGCCAGCTCACCCACGGGGTTCGCCACTGAAGCTTTCTTT. Amino acid sequence: CASSPTGFATEAFF.

This clone came up a few times. One junction end does not reproduce the germline sequence, and a read error may be involved. This chain links TRBV6-4 with TRBJ2-6, with a tentative D call TRBD2 (6 bases). The CDR3 sequence is 16 residues long. The germline gives CDR1 MRHNA, CDR2 SNTAGT. Here the CDR3 DNA reads TGTGCCAGCAGTTCCGGACTAAACTCTGGGGCCAACGGCCTGACTTTC. Protein sequence: CASSSGLNSGANGLTF.

This clone was counted only a few times. CDR3 sequence (DNA): TGTGCCAGCAGTGAAGGTCCAGGGTCATTAGAGCAGTACTTC. Translation: CASSEGPGSLEQYF. J is TRBJ2-7 and V is TRBV6-1; possible D gene TRBD1, 5 bases. The CDR3 consists of 14 residues. In germline, CDR1 is MNHNS, CDR2 SASEGT. Trimming stripped 1 base from V and 7 bases from J, with 14 bases between.

The CDR3 nucleotides read TGTGCCAGCAGCCGGGGGGGGGACAGACTCACAGATACGCAGTATTTT. Amino acids: CASSRGGDRLTDTQYF. This chain links TRBV5-4 with TRBJ2-3, with D maybe TRBD2 (8 bases). Trimming cost V 4 bases and J 2 bases, with 17 bases left between them. The CDR3 has 16 amino acids. Per the germline V gene, CDR1 is SGHNT and CDR2 is YYREEE (reference sequence).

A few counts support this clone. The chain joins TRBV7-9 to TRBJ1-2; no definite D call. From germline, CDR1 is SEHNR and CDR2 FQNEAQ (reference sequence). This CDR3 is built from 14 residues. Deletions cut 4 bases from V and 1 base from J, with 10 bases between. CDR3 loop: CASSSTRDNYGYTF. Written as DNA, the CDR3 is TGTGCCAGCAGCTCTACGAGGGATAACTATGGCTACACCTTC.

The rearrangement joins TRBV19 to TRBJ1-5, with unresolved D. This CDR3 comprises 14 residues. The germline V gene encodes CDR1 LNHDA and CDR2 SQIVND (reference sequence). Trimming cost V 3 bases and J 8 bases, with 14 bases left between them. CDR3 DNA: TGTGCCAGTAGTATGAGGAGTAGAGTAGAGCCCCAGCATTTT. It translates to CASSMRSRVEPQHF.

The J gene is TRBJ2-2, the V gene TRBV6-1; a weak D match, TRBD2 (6 bases). V shed 1 base and J shed 6 bases, with 12 bases lying between them. CDR1 is MNHNS, CDR2 SASEGT, per germline. The CDR3 is made up of 15 amino acids. The CDR3 region is CASSEEGSGAGELFF. The CDR3 DNA is TGTGCCAGCAGTGAAGAGGGTAGCGGTGCCGGGGAGCTGTTTTTT.

The chain employs TRBV5-4 and TRBJ1-1; 8 bases agree with TRBD1. J gave up 0 bases and V 4 bases, and 8 bases lay outside the gene matches. This CDR3 region has 16 residues. Germline values: CDR1 SGHNT, CDR2 YYREEE (reference sequence). CDR3 sequence: CASSRGQGGLNTEAFF. The CDR3 DNA follows: TGTGCCAGCAGCCGTGGACAGGGCGGTTTGAACACTGAAGCTTTCTTT.

V gene TRBV7-9 combines with J gene TRBJ2-7, with 9 bases matching TRBD2. CDR1 and CDR2 (germline): SEHNR, FQNEAQ (reference sequence). The CDR3 has 15 residues. The V gene end was trimmed by 1 base and the J gene end by 3 bases; junction bases not matched to a gene: 4. The DNA for the CDR3 is TGTGCCAGCAGCTTAGTTGCGGGAGGGGTCTACGAGCAGTACTTC. Translation gives CASSLVAGGVYEQYF.

In DNA, the CDR3 is TGCGCCAGCAGCCAGGGATCGGGCGCAGATACGCAGTATTTT. Translation gives CASSQGSGADTQYF. The chain joins TRBV5-1 to TRBJ2-3; tentatively, D is TRBD1 (5 bases). The CDR3 is 14 residues long. Germline-derived CDR1 and CDR2 are SGHRS and YFSETQ. V was clipped by 4 bases and J by 4 bases, with 13 bases between them.

The chain combines TRBV28 with TRBJ1-1, with D hard to call. Per the germline V gene, CDR1 is MDHEN and CDR2 is SYDVKM. V was clipped by 3 bases and J by 0 bases, with 8 bases between them. The CDR3 length is 14 residues. CDR3 amino acids: CASSFAGMNTEAFF. Written as DNA, the CDR3 is TGTGCCAGCAGTTTTGCGGGTATGAACACTGAAGCTTTCTTT.

This chain uses TRBV14 with TRBJ2-5; D is uncertain. The CDR3 sequence is 16 residues long. V lost 1 base to trimming and J lost 1 base, with 13 bases between them. The germline CDR1 and CDR2 sequences are SGHDN and FVKESK. The CDR3 coding sequence is TGTGCCAGCAGCCAAGGGTTACCATTTAGCCAAGAGACCCAGTACTTC. Translating gives CASSQGLPFSQETQYF.

The V gene is TRBV5-1, the J gene TRBJ1-3, with D maybe TRBD1 (6 bases). V lost 2 bases and J lost 3, with 9 bases in between. Looked up from germline, CDR1 is SGHRS and CDR2 is YFSETQ. The CDR3 has 14 amino acids. Here the CDR3 reads CASSLQGFGNTIYF. The DNA for the CDR3 is TGCGCCAGCAGCTTACAGGGTTTTGGAAACACCATATATTTT.

The chain couples TRBV7-8 to TRBJ2-7; D perhaps matches TRBD2 (5 bases). Germline CDR1 reads SGHVS; CDR2 reads FQNEAQ. Trimming removed 5 bases at V and 5 bases at J, with 13 bases between. This CDR3 comprises 13 residues. The CDR3 loop is CASSLFGVDEQYF. The DNA for the CDR3 is TGTGCCAGCAGCCTCTTCGGGGTAGACGAGCAGTACTTC.

The rearrangement uses TRBV19 and TRBJ1-2; D might be TRBD1 (5 bases). V lost 5 bases to trimming and J lost 4 bases, with 11 bases between them. The CDR3 loop spans 13 amino acids. Germline CDR1 and CDR2: LNHDA and SQIVND (reference sequence). The CDR3 loop is CASSPRDFYGYTF. The CDR3 nucleotides are TGTGCCAGTAGTCCTCGGGACTTCTATGGCTACACCTTC.

V and J are TRBV4-3 and TRBJ2-7; possibly TRBD2 for D (6 bases). This CDR3 has 16 residues. V shed 3 bases and J shed 3 bases, with 18 bases lying between them. The germline V gene has CDR1 LGHNA and CDR2 YSLEER. The CDR3, as DNA: TGCGCCAGCAGCCATGACACGGGGACTGCCAACTACGAGCAGTACTTC. It is translated as CASSHDTGTANYEQYF.

This clone showed up just a few times. This chain connects TRBV11-3 to TRBJ1-4; 7 nucleotides agree with TRBD1. This CDR3 region has 13 residues. Losses at the gene ends were 3 bases for V and 11 bases for J; bases not matched to a gene: 6. Germline lookup yields CDR1 SGHNT and CDR2 YENEEA. DNA of the CDR3: TGTGCCAGCAGCTTTGGCCGGGACAGCAAACTGTTTTTT. Its protein is CASSFGRDSKLFF.

This clone has a single count. The chain combines TRBV19 with TRBJ2-4; D unresolved. This CDR3 comprises 13 residues. V lost 5 bases, J lost 0 bases, and 5 bases lay in between. Germline V lookup: CDR1 LNHDA, CDR2 SQIVND (reference sequence). CDR3 nucleotides: TGTGCCAGTAGTTCCATAGCCAAAAACATTCAGTACTTC. This translates into CASSSIAKNIQYF.